This T cell receptor (beta chain) originates from a study of T cell responses to AZD1222 COVID-19 vaccine. As to this clone: Its matching antigen is unknown.

This CDR3 contains 16 residues. Germline CDR1 is MNHEY and CDR2 is SVGAGI. Trimming removed 0 bases at V and 4 bases at J, with 12 bases between. Whole-study findings and limits: At baseline, just six or seven AZD1222 recipients tested seropositive. Females outnumbered males among donors, who were mostly white British; clonal diversity was possibly underestimated.

Measured with immunoSEQ multiplex PCR; TCRdb has only the in-frame clones, and not every one. Here the sample spans some 110,000 clones, over 80% being singletons. This receptor was identified in an adult in good health. The sequences come from peripheral blood, collected on day 0 of AZD1222 vaccination. The chain has TRBV6-5 and TRBJ1-4; D remains unclear. The CDR3 nucleotides read TGTGCCAGCAGTTACTCGTTCCGGGAGAGTAATGAAAAACTGTTTTTT. This encodes CASSYSFRESNEKLFF.